A single sample is the source of the 9 T cell receptor beta chains below, sequenced in a study of blood T cell repertoires in COVID-19 (dated by TCRdb to the early 2020s). To prepare the library, the immunoSEQ multiplex PCR assay was applied. What TCRdb holds here is the immuneACCESS table cut down to in-frame rearrangements. Part of the clones is not present; checked against another copy, under half of the missing clones reflect an unresolved V gene, and the others are unexplained. A total of around 140,000 clones appear in this sample, approximately 86% of them only once. The ten largest clonotypes hold approximately 8.3% of the sample. Material for sequencing was peripheral blood. The receptors here all came from a woman aged 55-70 years with acute or convalescent COVID-19.

V usage is TRBV3-1 (or the pseudogene TRBV3-2) and J usage is TRBJ2-7; 7 nucleotides match TRBD2. The V and J ends lost 4 bases and 3 bases, in that order; junction bases with no gene match: 18. CDR3 length equals 18 residues. Germline assignment: CDR1 LGHDT and CDR2 YNNKEL (reference sequence). The CDR3 bases are TGTGCCAGCAGCCCCCCTGGAGGGAGGGGCAAGGTGGACTACGAGCAGTACTTC. This encodes CASSPPGGRGKVDYEQYF.

This clone was observed a single time. V and J are TRBV10-1 and TRBJ2-3; 9 nucleotides agree with TRBD2. The germline gives CDR1 WNHNN, CDR2 SYGVQD (reference sequence). The CDR3 loop spans 17 amino acids. The J segment lost 1 base and the V segment lost 5 bases, leaving 10 bases of the junction unmatched. The CDR3 DNA reads TGCGCCAGCAGTCCCCCTGGAATAGCGGGGGGCACAGATACGCAGTATTTT. Translation: CASSPPGIAGGTDTQYF.

The V gene is TRBV5-6, the J gene TRBJ1-5, with D tentatively TRBD1 (6 bases). Germline V gene lookup returns CDR1 SGHDT and CDR2 YYEEEE. The V end lost 1 base, the J end lost 9 bases, and 14 bases lay between the germline ends. The CDR3 has 14 amino acids. The DNA of the CDR3 is TGTGCCAGCAGCTTGCTGACTTCCAGGGGGCCCCAGCATTTT. Translated: CASSLLTSRGPQHF.

The V call is TRBV12-3 or TRBV12-4, the J call TRBJ2-7; D is perhaps TRBD1 (5 bases). Trimming shortened V by 6 bases and J by 7 bases, and 16 bases separated the two germline ends. This CDR3 comprises 13 residues. CDR3 DNA sequence: TGTGCCAGCAGCTCACAGGAGCTGGGGGAGCAGTACTTC. It is translated as CASSSQELGEQYF.

The J gene is TRBJ1-2, the V gene TRBV3-1 (or the pseudogene TRBV3-2); D perhaps matches TRBD1 (6 bases). CDR3 size: 17 residues. Looked up from germline, CDR1 is LGHDT and CDR2 is YNNKEL (reference sequence). Trimming pared 0 bases from V and 6 bases from J, leaving 20 bases between. The DNA for the CDR3 is TGTGCCAGCAGCCAAGAAAGAGTGGTGGACAGAAACCATGGCTACACCTTC. It specifies CASSQERVVDRNHGYTF.

The chain employs TRBV27 and TRBJ1-6; D may be TRBD1 (5 bases). V lost 2 bases, J lost 0 bases, and 11 bases lay in between. The CDR3 is 17 residues long. Germline loops: CDR1 MNHEY, CDR2 SMNVEV (reference sequence). CDR3 sequence: CASSLKQVFSYNSPLHF. The DNA of the CDR3 is TGTGCCAGCAGTTTAAAACAGGTCTTCTCCTATAATTCACCCCTCCACTTT.

The chain carries TRBV5-1 and TRBJ2-5, with 10 nucleotides matching TRBD2. Germline loops: CDR1 SGHRS, CDR2 YFSETQ. There are 14 residues in the CDR3. Trimming took 7 bases from V and 2 from J; bases not matched to a gene: 5. The CDR3 protein is CASVAGGPQETQYF. The DNA of the CDR3 is TGCGCCAGCGTAGCGGGGGGCCCTCAAGAGACCCAGTACTTC.

The chain links TRBV6-5 to TRBJ1-2, with D possibly being TRBD1 (5 bases). The CDR3 length is 12 residues. Germline loops: CDR1 MNHEY, CDR2 SVGAGI. The V end was cut by 7 bases, the J end by 7 bases, with 13 bases between. The CDR3, as DNA: TGTGCCAGCACCCTGGGGGGTCTTGGCTACACCTTC. Translation gives CASTLGGLGYTF.

This clone appeared once. The chain carries TRBV4-3 and TRBJ2-2; 10 nucleotides line up with TRBD2. The germline V gene has CDR1 LGHNA and CDR2 YSLEER. V dropped 3 bases and J dropped 6; count of bases not matched to a gene: 10. This CDR3 spans 17 amino acids. CDR3 in DNA: TGCGCCAGCAGCCAGTTTTCTAGGAGCGGGGGGGCCGGGGAGCTGTTTTTT. Its translation: CASSQFSRSGGAGELFF.